These 21 T cell receptor beta chains originate from one sample sequenced in a study of blood T cell repertoires in COVID-19. Assay: immunoSEQ multiplex PCR; the TCRdb copy retains only in-frame clones and omits some. The data contain some 300,000 clones, 89% of them singletons. The sample taken for sequencing was PBMCs or T cells enriched from blood (not recorded which). All receptors come from a middle-aged woman who had recovered from COVID-19.

This sequence joins TRBV19 and TRBJ1-1; D unresolved. Germline values: CDR1 LNHDA, CDR2 SQIVND (reference sequence). The V gene lost 6 bases and the J gene lost 1 base, with 9 bases spanning the gap. The CDR3 sequence is 13 residues long. In nucleotides, the CDR3 is TGTGCCAGTAGCCTGGCAGAGAACACTGAAGCTTTCTTT. Its protein product is CASSLAENTEAFF.

J is TRBJ2-7 and V is TRBV2, with 10 bases matching TRBD2. Germline V gene data show CDR1 as SNHLY and CDR2 as FYNNEI. With V trimmed by 5 bases and J by 2 bases, 3 bases remained unmatched. There are 14 residues in the CDR3. CDR3 residues: CASSPLAGAYEQYF. Written as DNA, the CDR3 is TGTGCCAGCAGTCCCCTAGCGGGAGCCTACGAGCAGTACTTC.

The chain combines TRBV5-1 with TRBJ2-7; TRBD2 agrees at 10 bases. The germline V gene has CDR1 SGHRS and CDR2 YFSETQ. Trimming removed 1 base from V and 4 bases from J; junction bases left unmatched: 5. This CDR3 has 15 residues. CDR3 in amino acids: CASSLLAGGDYEQYF. In nucleotides, the CDR3 is TGCGCCAGCAGCTTGTTAGCGGGGGGAGATTACGAGCAGTACTTC.

This clone was detected a few times. The chain combines TRBV27 with TRBJ2-1, with TRBD2 matching 15 bases. After removal of 10 bases from V and 4 bases from J, the junction contained 14 bases not matched to a gene. In germline, CDR1 is MNHEY, CDR2 SMNVEV (reference sequence). The CDR3 has 18 residues. CDR3 sequence: CATKLPGLAGGGYNEQFF. In DNA, the CDR3 is TGTGCCACCAAGCTACCGGGACTAGCGGGAGGTGGATACAATGAGCAGTTCTTC.

Turning to this clone: Other nucleotide sequences from this sample produce the same CDR3. The chain carries TRBV19 and TRBJ1-2; 12 bases fit TRBD1. The CDR3 is made up of 15 amino acids. V lost 5 bases to trimming and J lost 3 bases; unmatched junction nucleotides: 4. Germline V gives CDR1 LNHDA, CDR2 SQIVND (reference sequence). The CDR3 DNA follows: TGTGCCAGTAGTCCTGGGACAGGGGGCGACTATGGCTACACCTTC. It codes for CASSPGTGGDYGYTF.

The V call is TRBV5-6, the J call TRBJ2-2, with a weak D call TRBD2 (6 bases). The CDR3 sequence is 16 residues long. Per the germline V gene, CDR1 is SGHDT and CDR2 is YYEEEE. Trimming stripped 3 bases from V and 4 bases from J, with 16 bases between. CDR3: CASSWMEGSGTGELFF. CDR3 DNA: TGTGCCAGCAGCTGGATGGAGGGGTCGGGCACCGGGGAGCTGTTTTTT. Combining the CDR3 with reference TRBV5-6 and TRBJ2-2 gives the whole variable domain DAGVTQSPTHLIKTRGQQVTLRCSPKSGHDTVSWYQQALGQGPQFIFQYYEEEERQRGNFPDRFSGHQFPNYSSELNVNALLLGDSALYLCASSWMEGSGTGELFFGEGSRLTVL.

V gene TRBV30 combines with J gene TRBJ2-3; TRBD2 matches 8 bases. Germline loops: CDR1 GTSNPN, CDR2 SVGIG (reference sequence). V lost 3 bases, J lost 1 base, and 9 bases stayed unmatched. This CDR3 has 16 amino acids. CDR3 sequence (DNA): TGTGCCTGGAGATTGCCCGGGCGGGGGGGCACAGATACGCAGTATTTT. Protein: CAWRLPGRGGTDTQYF.

This chain links TRBV11-1 with TRBJ2-7; TRBD1 aligns across 10 bases. This CDR3 has 16 amino acids. The V and J ends lost 5 bases and 0 bases, in that order; junction bases with no gene match: 7. Germline CDR1 SGHAT, CDR2 FQDESV (reference sequence). DNA of the CDR3: TGTGCCAGCAGCCCGAAGACAGGGGGCTCCTCCTACGAGCAGTACTTC. Translation: CASSPKTGGSSYEQYF.

The chain combines TRBV30 with TRBJ1-3; 7 bases agree with TRBD1. Germline lookup yields CDR1 GTSNPN and CDR2 SVGIG (reference sequence). The CDR3 has 15 amino acids. Losses at the gene ends were 2 bases for V and 6 bases for J; bases not matched to a gene: 10. This CDR3 is CAWSPQEGALNTIYF. The CDR3 bases are TGTGCCTGGAGTCCTCAGGAGGGGGCTTTAAACACCATATATTTT. Full variable domain (rest looked up from reference TRBV30 and TRBJ1-3): SQTIHQWPATLVQPVGSPLSLECTVEGTSNPNLYWYRQAAGRGLQLLFYSVGIGQISSEVPQNLSASRPQDRQFILSSKKLLLSDSGFYLCAWSPQEGALNTIYFGEGSWLTVV.

The rearrangement links TRBV5-1 to TRBJ1-4; D possibly corresponds to TRBD1 (6 bases). Looked up from germline, CDR1 is SGHRS and CDR2 is YFSETQ. The length of the CDR3 is 14 residues. Between the trimmed V and J ends, which lost 3 bases and 8 bases, there was a span of 14 bases. The CDR3 protein is CASSSGAGGEKLFF. In DNA form, the CDR3 reads TGCGCCAGCAGCTCCGGCGCGGGGGGCGAAAAACTGTTTTTT.

The chain employs TRBV25-1 and TRBJ1-4, with D possibly being TRBD1 (5 bases). Looked up from germline, CDR1 is MGHDK and CDR2 is SYGVNS. Trimming left V 4 bases short and J 7 bases short, with 16 bases between. This CDR3 spans 15 amino acids. The DNA for the CDR3 is TGTGCCAGCAGTGGACTACCGGGGGGGGGTGAAAAACTGTTTTTT. Amino acids: CASSGLPGGGEKLFF.

In the case of this clone: A single base separates this from a much larger clone, so it may be a read error. The chain employs TRBV5-4 and TRBJ1-2, with 11 bases identical to TRBD1. The CDR3 contains 14 residues. Trimming at V came to 4 bases and at J to 4 bases, leaving 3 bases not matched to a gene. CDR1 is SGHNT, CDR2 YYREEE, per germline (reference sequence). The CDR3 protein is CASSPGTGGYGYTF. The CDR3, as DNA: TGTGCCAGCAGCCCCGGGACAGGGGGCTATGGCTACACCTTC. The full variable domain, with the rest looked up from reference TRBV5-4 and TRBJ1-2, is ETGVTQSPTHLIKTRGQQVTLRCSSQSGHNTVSWYQQALGQGPQFIFQYYREEENGRGNFPPRFSGLQFPNYSSELNVNALELDDSALYLCASSPGTGGYGYTFGSGTRLTVV.

This CDR3 reads CASSSRDRGYNNEQFF. CDR3 in DNA: TGTGCCAGCAGCTCTAGGGACAGGGGGTATAACAATGAGCAGTTCTTC. V gene TRBV7-6 combines with J gene TRBJ2-1; 11 nucleotides line up with TRBD1. With V trimmed by 4 bases and J by 5 bases, 7 bases remained unmatched. The germline CDR1 and CDR2 sequences are SGHVS and FNYEAQ. The CDR3 is made up of 16 amino acids.

The V and J genes are TRBV30 and TRBJ2-5; TRBD2 matches at 7 bases. The CDR3 consists of 14 residues. Losses at the gene ends were 4 bases for V and 10 bases for J; bases not matched to a gene: 15. Germline values: CDR1 GTSNPN, CDR2 SVGIG (reference sequence). In DNA form, the CDR3 reads TGTGCCTGGACCCCCGGGGGGAGCCGGTGGGGCCAGTACTTC. Translation gives CAWTPGGSRWGQYF.

The rearrangement links TRBV5-1 to TRBJ2-2; no firm D call. Trimming left V 4 bases short and J 6 bases short, with 13 bases between. CDR1 is SGHRS, CDR2 YFSETQ, per germline. This CDR3 comprises 14 residues. CDR3 protein: CASSPGPTPGELFF. The CDR3 nucleotides read TGCGCCAGCAGCCCTGGGCCCACCCCCGGGGAGCTGTTTTTT.

V is TRBV30 and J is TRBJ1-2, with 9 bases fitting TRBD1. This CDR3 contains 17 residues. The germline gives CDR1 GTSNPN, CDR2 SVGIG (reference sequence). Unmatched junction bases numbered 17, after V lost 4 bases and J lost 5 bases. In DNA form, the CDR3 reads TGTGCCTGGACCCAGGGACAGGGAGGACAAAAACGATATGGCTACACCTTC. As protein: CAWTQGQGGQKRYGYTF.

Details on this clone: Relative to the germline gene, one junction end is altered; a read error may explain this. Here the CDR3 reads CASSLDSGSTIYF. The CDR3 DNA sequence: TGTGCCAGCAGCTTAGACTCTGGAAGCACCATATATTTT. The chain couples TRBV5-4 to TRBJ1-3, with D unclear. CDR1 is SGHNT and CDR2 is YYREEE in the germline V gene (reference sequence). CDR3 length: 13 amino acids.

The chain couples TRBV7-2 to TRBJ2-7; tentative D call: TRBD2 (6 bases). The CDR3 is made up of 12 amino acids. CDR1 and CDR2 (germline): SGHTA, FQGNSA. V was shortened by 5 bases and J by 3 bases, with 8 bases between the two germline ends. CDR3 region: CASSRRGYEQYF. CDR3 in DNA: TGTGCCAGCAGCCGGAGGGGCTACGAGCAGTACTTC.

The chain joins TRBV19 to TRBJ1-3; no reliable D call. Germline loops: CDR1 LNHDA, CDR2 SQIVND (reference sequence). CDR3 length: 18 amino acids. Trimming left V 5 bases short and J 4 bases short, with 24 bases between. The CDR3 protein is CASSFDDTATLSGNTIYF. DNA of the CDR3: TGTGCCAGTAGTTTTGATGACACGGCAACTCTATCCGGAAACACCATATATTTT.

This sequence joins TRBV30 and TRBJ2-7, with 11 positions matching TRBD1. CDR3 length: 15 amino acids. Trimming removed 8 bases from V and 3 bases from J; junction bases left unmatched: 12. The V gene's germline CDR1 is GTSNPN and CDR2 SVGIG (reference sequence). CDR3 bases: TGTGCCCGGTCGAGGTCGGGGACAGGGGGCTACGAGCAGTACTTC. Protein sequence: CARSRSGTGGYEQYF. The full variable domain, completed using reference TRBV30 and TRBJ2-7, is SQTIHQWPATLVQPVGSPLSLECTVEGTSNPNLYWYRQAAGRGLQLLFYSVGIGQISSEVPQNLSASRPQDRQFILSSKKLLLSDSGFYLCARSRSGTGGYEQYFGPGTRLTVT.

The chain employs TRBV27 and TRBJ1-2; the match to TRBD1 covers 9 bases. Germline loops: CDR1 MNHEY, CDR2 SMNVEV (reference sequence). The V gene end was trimmed by 4 bases and the J gene end by 8 bases; junction bases not matched to a gene: 11. This CDR3 region has 15 residues. The DNA for the CDR3 is TGTGCCAGCAGTTCGGCGGGACAGGGAAGGTCAGGCTACACCTTC. Translating gives CASSSAGQGRSGYTF.